This T cell receptor (beta chain) was recovered during a study of CD8 T cells in Susac syndrome. Study-wide background: When blood was drawn, patients with Susac syndrome were on intravenous immunoglobulin alone, on corticosteroids, or therapy-naive. Study findings and constraints: CD8+ clonal expansion in Susac was maximal in TEMRA cells and in active patients. There were under 20 Susac-specific public clones in total CD8+ repertoires and a few in CD8+ TEMRA repertoires.

As to this clonotype: What it binds is unknown.

The CDR3 loop spans 15 amino acids. V trimming: 0 bases; J trimming: 3 bases; junction bases outside the gene matches: 4. Germline CDR1 reads LNHDA; CDR2 reads SQIVND (reference sequence). RNA in amounts of roughly 0.5 to 1 ug was reverse transcribed with random hexamers. Across 54 Vbeta and 13 Jbeta, immunoSEQ multiplex PCR amplified TCR beta CDR3. TCRdb redid the calling of the immunoSEQ multiplex PCR reads with MiXCR, one entry per CDR3 protein. The sample holds more than 100,000 distinct CDR3 sequences, roughly 94% seen once. The sequence derives from a human donor with Susac syndrome. The chain has TRBV19 and TRBJ1-2, with 7 bases matching TRBD1. Sample: CD8+ T cells from PBMCs. In DNA form, the CDR3 reads TGTGCCAGTAGTATAGACCCCGGGACAGACTATGGCTACACCTTC. This codes for CASSIDPGTDYGYTF.